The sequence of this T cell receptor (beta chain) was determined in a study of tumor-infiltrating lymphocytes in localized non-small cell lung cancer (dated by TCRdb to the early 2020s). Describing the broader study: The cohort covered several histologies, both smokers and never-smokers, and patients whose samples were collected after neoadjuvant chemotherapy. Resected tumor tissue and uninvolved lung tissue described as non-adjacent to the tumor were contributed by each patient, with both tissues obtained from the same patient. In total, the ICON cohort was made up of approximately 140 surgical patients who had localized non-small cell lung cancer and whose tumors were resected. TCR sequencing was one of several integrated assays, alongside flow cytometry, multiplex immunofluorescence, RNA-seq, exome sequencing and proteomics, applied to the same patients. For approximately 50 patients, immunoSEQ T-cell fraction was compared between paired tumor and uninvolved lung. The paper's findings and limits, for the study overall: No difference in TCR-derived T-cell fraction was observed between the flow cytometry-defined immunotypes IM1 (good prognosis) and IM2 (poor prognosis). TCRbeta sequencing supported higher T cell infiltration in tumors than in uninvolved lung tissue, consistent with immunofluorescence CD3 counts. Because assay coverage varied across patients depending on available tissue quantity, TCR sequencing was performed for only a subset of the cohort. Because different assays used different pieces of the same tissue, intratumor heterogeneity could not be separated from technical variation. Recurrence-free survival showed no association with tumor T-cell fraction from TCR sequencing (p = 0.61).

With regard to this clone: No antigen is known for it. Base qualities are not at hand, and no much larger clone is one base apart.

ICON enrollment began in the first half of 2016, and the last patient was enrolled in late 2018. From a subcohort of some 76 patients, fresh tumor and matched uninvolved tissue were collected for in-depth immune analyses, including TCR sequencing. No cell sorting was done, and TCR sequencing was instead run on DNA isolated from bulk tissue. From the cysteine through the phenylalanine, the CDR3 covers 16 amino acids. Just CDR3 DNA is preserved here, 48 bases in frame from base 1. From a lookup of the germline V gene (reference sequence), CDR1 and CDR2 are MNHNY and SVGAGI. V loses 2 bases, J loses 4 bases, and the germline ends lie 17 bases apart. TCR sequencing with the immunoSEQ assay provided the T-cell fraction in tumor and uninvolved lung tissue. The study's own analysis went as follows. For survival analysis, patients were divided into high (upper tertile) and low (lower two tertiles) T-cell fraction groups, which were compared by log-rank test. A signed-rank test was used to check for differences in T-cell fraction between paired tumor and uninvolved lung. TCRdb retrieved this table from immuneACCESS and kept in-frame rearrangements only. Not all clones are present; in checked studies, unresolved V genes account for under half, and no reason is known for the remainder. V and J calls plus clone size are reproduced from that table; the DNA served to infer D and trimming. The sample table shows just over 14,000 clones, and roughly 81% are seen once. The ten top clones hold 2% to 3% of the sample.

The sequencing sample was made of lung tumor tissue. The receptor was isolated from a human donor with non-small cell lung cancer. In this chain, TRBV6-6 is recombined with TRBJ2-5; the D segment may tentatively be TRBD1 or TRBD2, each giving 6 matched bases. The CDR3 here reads CASSYGSLRGLETQYF. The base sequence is TGTGCCAGCAGTTACGGGTCTCTCCGGGGGCTAGAGACCCAGTACTTC.